Shown below are 31 T cell receptor beta chains from a single sample sequenced in a study of blood T cell repertoires in COVID-19. Sequenced by immunoSEQ multiplex PCR; TCRdb stores in-frame clones only, minus some. This sample has fewer than 300,000 clones; 81% occur once, and the top ten carry less than 3%. Sequencing was done on a sample of peripheral blood. Every receptor here comes from a woman aged 60 to 75 with active or convalescent COVID-19.

CDR3 sequence reads: CVQQMRGSPLHF. DNA of the CDR3: TGCGTCCAGCAAATGCGGGGTTCACCCCTCCACTTT. This rearrangement joins TRBV10-2 to TRBJ1-6; D not resolved. The CDR3 sequence is 12 residues long. Germline V gene lookup returns CDR1 WSHSY and CDR2 SAAADI.

J is TRBJ2-7 and V is TRBV19; 11 nucleotides line up with TRBD1. CDR3 length: 14 residues. V shed 3 bases, J shed 2 bases, and the junction held 0 bases outside the gene matches. Germline V lookup: CDR1 LNHDA, CDR2 SQIVND (reference sequence). CDR3 protein: CASSMGQGAYEQYF. CDR3 nucleotides: TGTGCCAGTAGTATGGGACAGGGGGCCTACGAGCAGTACTTC.

The V gene is TRBV19, the J gene TRBJ2-7; 11 bases match TRBD2. Germline CDR1 reads LNHDA; CDR2 reads SQIVND (reference sequence). CDR3 size: 15 residues. Trimming removed 2 bases from V and 1 base from J; junction bases left unmatched: 1. CDR3 in DNA: TGTGCCAGTAGTATATTAGCGGGGGGGTCCTACGAGCAGTACTTC. It is translated as CASSILAGGSYEQYF.

The rearrangement joins TRBV19 to TRBJ2-3; 7 positions agree with TRBD1. The ends lost 4 bases at V and 2 bases at J; junction bases unmatched: 9. Germline assignment: CDR1 LNHDA and CDR2 SQIVND (reference sequence). CDR3 length: 16 amino acids. The CDR3 region has the DNA TGTGCCAGTAGTAACCCTGGACAGGCAGCCACAGATACGCAGTATTTT. This gives the protein CASSNPGQAATDTQYF.

This sequence joins TRBV7-9 and TRBJ2-1; the D is unclear. The CDR3 extends over 12 amino acids. The germline V gene has CDR1 SEHNR and CDR2 FQNEAQ (reference sequence). Trimming took 0 bases from V and 8 from J, leaving 5 bases between them. The DNA for the CDR3 is TGTGCCAGCAGCTTAGCCCCAGATGAGCAGTTCTTC. It codes for CASSLAPDEQFF. The whole variable domain, remainder taken from reference TRBV7-9 and TRBJ2-1, is DTGVSQNPRHKITKRGQNVTFRCDPISEHNRLYWYRQTLGQGPEFLTYFQNEAQLEKSRLLSDRFSAERPKGSFSTLEIQRTEQGDSAMYLCASSLAPDEQFFGPGTRLTVL.

This chain connects TRBV5-4 to TRBJ2-7; 7 bases align to TRBD1. The germline CDR1 and CDR2 sequences are SGHNT and YYREEE (reference sequence). Trimming took 4 bases from V and 3 from J; bases not matched to a gene: 10. This CDR3 contains 15 residues. As DNA, the CDR3 is TGTGCCAGCAGCCAAACCCGGACAGGATTCTACGAGCAGTACTTC. Translation: CASSQTRTGFYEQYF.

This sequence joins TRBV5-4 and TRBJ2-1; 10 nucleotides agree with TRBD2. J was trimmed by 15 bases and V by 3 bases; bases with no gene match: 18. The CDR3 length is 16 residues. CDR1 is SGHNT and CDR2 is YYREEE in the germline V gene (reference sequence). In DNA, the CDR3 is TGTGCCAGCAGCTACAGCGGGGGGGCGGGGCCCCGAAACCCGTTCTTC. Its protein product is CASSYSGGAGPRNPFF.

The DNA for the CDR3 is TGTGCCAGCAGCCCACCCTCGACCGGGACAGGATTCAATGAGCAGTTCTTC. This encodes CASSPPSTGTGFNEQFF. This chain links TRBV7-9 with TRBJ2-1; 8 bases are shared with TRBD1. J gave up 6 bases and V 5 bases, and 15 bases lay outside the gene matches. Germline V lookup: CDR1 SEHNR, CDR2 FQNEAQ (reference sequence). This CDR3 region has 17 residues.

This clone was recorded only once. The chain links TRBV19 to TRBJ1-3; D gene unclear. CDR3 length: 15 residues. Germline V gene lookup returns CDR1 LNHDA and CDR2 SQIVND (reference sequence). Trimming took off 7 bases at V and 0 bases at J, with 13 bases between the two ends. CDR3 loop: CASTREGGSGNTIYF. In DNA form, the CDR3 reads TGTGCCAGTACCCGAGAGGGTGGCTCTGGAAACACCATATATTTT.

This clone occurred once. The gene calls are TRBV7-9 and TRBJ2-3; 13 nucleotides align to TRBD2. The CDR3 consists of 15 residues. The V and J ends lost 6 bases and 3 bases, in that order; junction bases with no gene match: 3. Germline CDR1 SEHNR, CDR2 FQNEAQ (reference sequence). The CDR3 DNA follows: TGTGCCAGCAGGGCGGGACTAGCGGGGACAGATACGCAGTATTTT. Its translation: CASRAGLAGTDTQYF.

A note on this clone: Germline is not matched at one junction end, which may reflect a read error. V is TRBV7-7 and J is TRBJ1-2, with 10 positions matching TRBD1. This CDR3 has 16 amino acids. Germline V gene lookup returns CDR1 SSHAT and CDR2 FNYEAQ (reference sequence). CDR3: CASSLAGTGEEYGYTF. The CDR3 DNA reads TGTGCTAGCAGCTTAGCCGGGACAGGGGAGGAGTATGGCTACACCTTC.

The chain joins TRBV9 to TRBJ2-5; TRBD2 agrees at 8 bases. J lost 1 base, V lost 0 bases, and 8 bases had no gene match. Per germline, CDR1 SGDLS and CDR2 YYNGEE. The CDR3 loop spans 17 amino acids. CDR3 sequence (DNA): TGTGCCAGCAGCGTAGGGAGCGGGGGAACCTTCCAAGAGACCCAGTACTTC. Its protein product is CASSVGSGGTFQETQYF.

The rearrangement links TRBV11-1 to TRBJ2-5; 7 nucleotides agree with TRBD2. In germline, CDR1 is SGHAT, CDR2 FQDESV (reference sequence). The CDR3 spans 13 residues. Trimming removed 5 bases from V and 5 bases from J; junction bases left unmatched: 5. CDR3 sequence: CASSRGGIETQYF. The CDR3 DNA follows: TGTGCCAGCAGCCGGGGAGGGATCGAGACCCAGTACTTC.

The chain uses TRBV10-2 and TRBJ2-3; the D gene is possibly TRBD1 (5 bases). V was trimmed by 0 bases and J by 5 bases, leaving 12 bases between them. The CDR3 is 15 residues long. In germline, CDR1 is WSHSY, CDR2 SAAADI. The CDR3 nucleotides read TGCGCCAGCAGTGAGTCGATAAGCAGGGTAGATACGCAGTATTTT. Protein: CASSESISRVDTQYF.

The CDR3 reads CASSLTGLAKNIQYF. The CDR3 bases are TGTGCCAGCAGCTTAACGGGGTTAGCCAAAAACATTCAGTACTTC. The chain links TRBV7-2 to TRBJ2-4; D might be TRBD2 (5 bases). The germline gives CDR1 SGHTA, CDR2 FQGNSA. Trimming cost V 2 bases and J 0 bases, with 8 bases left between them. The CDR3 runs 15 residues. Filled out from reference TRBV7-2 and TRBJ2-4, the complete variable domain reads GAGVSQSPSNKVTEKGKDVELRCDPISGHTALYWYRQSLGQGLEFLIYFQGNSAPDKSGLPSDRFSAERTGGSVSTLTIQRTQQEDSAVYLCASSLTGLAKNIQYFGAGTRLSVL.

This chain joins TRBV6-2 or TRBV6-3 and TRBJ1-1; no reliable D call. CDR1 is MNHEY and CDR2 is SVGEGT in the germline V gene. The germline V and J ends were trimmed by 6 bases and 8 bases, with 19 bases remaining between them. The CDR3 sequence is 14 residues long. CDR3 in amino acids: CASSTGKRGIEAFF. CDR3 DNA sequence: TGTGCCAGCAGCACCGGGAAAAGAGGTATAGAAGCTTTCTTT.

The gene calls are TRBV4-3 and TRBJ2-7, with 7 bases lining up with TRBD1. Germline loops: CDR1 LGHNA, CDR2 YSLEER. Unmatched junction bases numbered 2, after V lost 6 bases and J lost 0 bases. This CDR3 has 13 residues. CDR3 nucleotide sequence: TGCGCCAGCAGTGGACAGGTCTCCTACGAGCAGTACTTC. Translating gives CASSGQVSYEQYF.

The chain combines TRBV2 with TRBJ1-5, with D maybe TRBD1 (5 bases). Per germline, CDR1 SNHLY and CDR2 FYNNEI. V lost 6 bases and J 7 bases, leaving 13 bases between the germline ends. This CDR3 contains 13 residues. The CDR3 spells CASSLEDTQPQHF. Here the CDR3 DNA reads TGTGCCAGCAGCCTAGAGGACACCCAGCCCCAGCATTTT.

The rearrangement links TRBV28 to TRBJ1-2, with TRBD1 as a possible D gene (6 bases). Germline-derived CDR1 and CDR2 are MDHEN and SYDVKM. The CDR3 runs to 14 residues. The V and J ends lost 10 bases and 5 bases respectively, with 20 bases between them. The CDR3 DNA follows: TGTGCCACTCCACAGGGAAGGGGGAATTATGGCTACACCTTC. It specifies CATPQGRGNYGYTF.

The chain uses TRBV7-9 and TRBJ1-2; the D gene is possibly TRBD1 (6 bases). There are 13 residues in the CDR3. Looked up from germline, CDR1 is SEHNR and CDR2 is FQNEAQ (reference sequence). With 5 bases removed from V and 6 bases from J, the gap between germline ends came to 13 bases. The CDR3 loop is CASSVGAPNGYTF. The DNA of the CDR3 is TGTGCCAGCAGCGTGGGGGCGCCTAATGGCTACACCTTC.

The gene calls are TRBV27 and TRBJ2-3, with 8 nucleotides matching TRBD2. Germline V CDR1 and CDR2: MNHEY, SMNVEV (reference sequence). The CDR3 contains 15 residues. V dropped 6 bases and J dropped 5; count of bases not matched to a gene: 10. The CDR3 reads CASSPNGGAKDTQYF. CDR3 coding DNA: TGTGCCAGCAGCCCAAACGGGGGGGCCAAAGATACGCAGTATTTT.

In its sample, this clone was seen once. This chain connects TRBV7-8 to TRBJ2-2; D perhaps matches TRBD1 (7 bases). The V end lost 0 bases, the J end lost 5 bases, and 13 bases lay between the germline ends. CDR3 length: 16 amino acids. CDR1 and CDR2 (germline): SGHVS, FQNEAQ. CDR3 nucleotide sequence: TGTGCCAGCAGCTTAGCTTGGGCAGGGGGGACCGGGGAGCTGTTTTTT. Its protein is CASSLAWAGGTGELFF. The whole variable domain, filled in from reference TRBV7-8 and TRBJ2-2, reads GAGVSQSPRYKVAKRGQDVALRCDPISGHVSLFWYQQALGQGPEFLTYFQNEAQLDKSGLPSDRFFAERPEGSVSTLKIQRTQQEDSAVYLCASSLAWAGGTGELFFGEGSRLTVL.

The chain links TRBV30 to TRBJ2-5; 12 nucleotides agree with TRBD2. The CDR3 is 17 amino acids. Germline lookup yields CDR1 GTSNPN and CDR2 SVGIG (reference sequence). V was pared by 0 bases and J by 5 bases, with 10 bases of the junction left unmatched. The CDR3 DNA reads as TGTGCCTGGAGTGTTGGGGCTAGCGGGGGGGCCTATGAGACCCAGTACTTC. Its protein product is CAWSVGASGGAYETQYF.

The chain is built from TRBV10-1 and TRBJ1-3, with D uncertain. This CDR3 has 15 amino acids. V lost 5 bases, J lost 0 bases, and 11 bases lay in between. Germline V gene sequence: CDR1 WNHNN, CDR2 SYGVQD (reference sequence). This CDR3 is CASSMDLFSGNTIYF. The CDR3 DNA reads TGCGCCAGCAGTATGGACTTATTCTCTGGAAACACCATATATTTT.

The chain has TRBV25-1 and TRBJ1-1; tentatively, D is TRBD1 (5 bases). The CDR3 sequence is 14 residues long. The V gene's germline CDR1 is MGHDK and CDR2 SYGVNS. Trimming left V 1 base short and J 4 bases short, with 10 bases between. This chain's CDR3 is CASSELGEVTEAFF. In DNA, the CDR3 is TGTGCCAGCAGTGAATTAGGGGAGGTCACTGAAGCTTTCTTT.

This chain joins TRBV15 and TRBJ1-5, with 7 bases identical to TRBD1. The germline V gene has CDR1 LNHNV and CDR2 YYDKDF (reference sequence). CDR3 size: 18 residues. The trim removed 5 bases at V and 2 bases at J, leaving 15 bases unmatched. In DNA, the CDR3 is TGTGCCACCAGCCTAAGTGTAGAAGGGGGCAGGGGCAATCAGCCCCAGCATTTT. Encoded protein: CATSLSVEGGRGNQPQHF.

The CDR3 loop reads CASSPQHLETQYF. The CDR3 DNA reads as TGTGCCAGCAGCCCACAGCACCTAGAGACCCAGTACTTC. The rearrangement links TRBV12-3 or TRBV12-4 to TRBJ2-5; no clear D. The CDR3 extends over 13 amino acids. The V gene lost 6 bases and the J gene lost 4 bases, with 12 bases spanning the gap.

This clone has just a few counts. The V call is TRBV9, the J call TRBJ2-5; D call uncertain. With 1 base removed from V and 0 bases from J, the gap between germline ends came to 4 bases. CDR1 SGDLS and CDR2 YYNGEE come from the germline V gene. The CDR3 spans 13 residues. CDR3 sequence reads: CASSVRYQETQYF. In DNA, the CDR3 is TGTGCCAGCAGCGTACGGTACCAAGAGACCCAGTACTTC.

The V gene is TRBV15, the J gene TRBJ2-3; 13 bases align to TRBD2. V lost 1 base and J lost 6; bases outside the gene matches: 13. The germline V gene encodes CDR1 LNHNV and CDR2 YYDKDF (reference sequence). The CDR3 covers 19 residues. The CDR3 region has the DNA TGTGCCACCAGCAGAGTATCGATACTAGCGGGGGGGCATGAGGATACGCAGTATTTT. As protein: CATSRVSILAGGHEDTQYF.

The chain carries TRBV6-4 and TRBJ1-6, with D perhaps TRBD1 (6 bases). V gave up 2 bases and J gave up 7 bases, with 9 bases separating them. The CDR3 runs 14 residues. The germline V gene encodes CDR1 MRHNA and CDR2 SNTAGT. For the CDR3, the DNA is TGTGCCAGCAGTGACAGGGGGGGGAATTCACCCCTCCACTTT. It specifies CASSDRGGNSPLHF.

This clone has just a few counts. The rearrangement links TRBV27 to TRBJ1-2, with TRBD1 matching over 8 bases. Germline assignment: CDR1 MNHEY and CDR2 SMNVEV (reference sequence). There are 15 residues in the CDR3. V shed 7 bases and J 2 bases; nucleotides not matched to a gene: 9. Here the CDR3 reads CASKKGQAVNYGYTF. CDR3 in DNA: TGTGCCAGCAAGAAGGGACAGGCGGTAAACTATGGCTACACCTTC.